This paragraph covers one TCR beta chain sequence. V lost 3 bases and J 3 bases, leaving 8 bases between the germline ends. Germline CDR1 reads SQVTM; CDR2 reads ANQGSEA. The CDR3 covers 12 residues. The data were obtained in a study of blood T cell repertoires in COVID-19. Study information: Samples taken during acute and convalescent COVID-19 were collected in the United States, Italy and Spain. Sources were T cells, B-cell-depleted T cells, or PBMCs; the material itself was cDNA or gDNA.

How the authors handled the data: Amplified reference gene primers provided the basis for estimating nucleated cell counts. The table came from immunoSEQ multiplex PCR; TCRdb's copy has only in-frame clones and leaves some out. The V and J calls and clone size come from that table; D and trimming were worked out from the DNA. This repertoire shows some 670,000 clones, more than 80% found once; its top ten account for approximately 0.25%. The chain couples TRBV29-1 to TRBJ1-2; D unresolved. What was sequenced was peripheral blood. The TCR originated in a woman between 18 and 29 years old with acute or convalescent COVID-19. As DNA, the CDR3 is TGCAGCGTTGAGAGTGAACACTATGGCTACACCTTC. This sequence encodes CSVESEHYGYTF.